A single sample gave rise to the 17 T cell receptor beta chains below, sequenced in a study of CD4 and CD8 cells across lung adenocarcinoma regions. Using its own MiXCR run on the PCR reads, TCRdb lists one record per CDR3 protein. This table has fewer than 30,000 distinct CDR3 sequences, roughly half appearing once. Sequencing was performed on CD8+ T cells from the center of a lung tumor. The receptors shown here come from a male donor with lung adenocarcinoma. The CD4 and CD8 labels of this study may be unreliable.

V and J are TRBV12-3 or TRBV12-4 and TRBJ2-7, with D perhaps matching TRBD2 (6 bases). Trimming stripped 5 bases from V and 0 bases from J, with 14 bases between. The CDR3 contains 15 residues. The CDR3 protein is CASSRDSGSSYEQYF. The CDR3 nucleotides are TGTGCCAGCAGTCGGGACTCTGGGAGCTCCTACGAGCAGTACTTC.

Worth noting for this clonotype: This may arise from a read error, as a much more abundant clone is one base away. The chain couples TRBV12-3 or TRBV12-4 to TRBJ2-5; no clear D. CDR3 length: 12 amino acids. V lost 5 bases to trimming and J lost 11 bases, with 15 bases between them. Here the CDR3 reads CASSPGPIKQYF. The DNA of the CDR3 is TGTGCCAGCAGTCCCGGACCGATTAAGCAGTACTTC.

A word on this clonotype: Its ends do not fully match the called genes, so a read error is possible. The chain employs TRBV6-1 and TRBJ2-1, with D perhaps assigned TRBD1 or TRBD2 (5 bases each). Germline CDR1 reads MNHNS; CDR2 reads SASEGT. This CDR3 region has 14 residues. The CDR3 region is CAGRGARDPETQFF. The CDR3 DNA is TGTGCCGGCAGAGGGGCGCGTGACCCAGAGACGCAGTTCTTT.

This clonotype was seen a single time. The V gene is TRBV11-3, the J gene TRBJ2-3; the D gene is possibly TRBD1 (5 bases). The CDR3 runs to 15 residues. V was shortened by 1 base and J by 12 bases, with 20 bases between the two germline ends. Germline values: CDR1 SGHNT, CDR2 YENEEA. CDR3 coding DNA: TGTGCCAGCAGCTTAGGGGGCGGTAATGCAGAGACCCAGTATTTT. It encodes CASSLGGGNAETQYF.

The chain carries TRBV2 and TRBJ2-7, with 10 bases aligning to TRBD2. The germline CDR1 and CDR2 sequences are SNHLY and FYNNEI. The CDR3 length is 14 residues. Trimming removed 7 bases from V and 0 bases from J; junction bases left unmatched: 3. CDR3 in amino acids: CASNLAGDSYEQYF. Here the CDR3 DNA reads TGTGCCAGCAACCTAGCGGGAGACTCCTACGAGCAGTACTTC.

This clonotype is termed medium-sized. The chain carries TRBV6-1 and TRBJ2-3; 10 bases line up with TRBD2. V lost 2 bases, J lost 4 bases, and 0 bases stayed unmatched. Germline V gives CDR1 MNHNS, CDR2 SASEGT. CDR3 length: 14 residues. CDR3: CASSELAGADTQYF. The DNA for the CDR3 is TGTGCCAGCAGTGAACTAGCGGGAGCAGATACGCAGTATTTT.

This clonotype was counted a few times. The rearrangement links TRBV10-1 to TRBJ2-1, with D maybe TRBD1 (6 bases). The CDR3 has 14 amino acids. V was shortened by 4 bases and J by 4 bases, with 11 bases between the two germline ends. Germline loops: CDR1 WNHNN, CDR2 SYGVQD (reference sequence). DNA for the CDR3: TGCGCCAGCAGTGGTGGACAGATATACAATGAGCAGTTCTTC. Translating it yields CASSGGQIYNEQFF.

This clonotype was recorded at least ten times. The chain has TRBV25-1 and TRBJ2-3; TRBD2 agrees at 9 bases. The germline V gene encodes CDR1 MGHDK and CDR2 SYGVNS. This CDR3 spans 15 amino acids. The J segment lost 2 bases and the V segment lost 2 bases, leaving 2 bases of the junction unmatched. For the CDR3, the DNA is TGTGCCAGCAGTGAACTAGCGGGACCCACAGATACGCAGTATTTT. As protein: CASSELAGPTDTQYF.

The chain joins TRBV10-3 to TRBJ2-4; D is unclear. CDR1 is ENHRY, CDR2 SYGVKD, per germline. This CDR3 is built from 13 residues. V lost 10 bases to trimming and J lost 13 bases, with 23 bases between them. This CDR3 reads CATRMYAKDMQYF. CDR3 coding DNA: TGTGCCACGCGGATGTATGCCAAAGATATGCAGTACTTC.

The gene calls are TRBV6-4 and TRBJ1-6, with TRBD1 matching 11 bases. The V gene end was trimmed by 3 bases and the J gene end by 14 bases; junction bases not matched to a gene: 6. The CDR3 contains 14 residues. Germline loops: CDR1 MRHNA, CDR2 SNTAGT. The CDR3 bases are TGTGCCAGCAGTGAGACCGGGACAGGGGGTACCCTCCACTTT. As protein: CASSETGTGGTLHF.

This clonotype was recorded at least ten times. Just one base apart from a much larger clone, this may be a read error. This chain's CDR3 is CASSVVGDNEQYF. The CDR3 bases are TGTGCCAGCAGTGTTGTTGGGGACAATGAGCAGTACTTC. The J gene is TRBJ2-1, the V gene TRBV6-1; perhaps TRBD1 as D (6 bases). The J call may not be correct, given that the DNA end is closer to TRBJ2-7. Germline V gene lookup returns CDR1 MNHNS and CDR2 SASEGT. The CDR3 loop spans 13 amino acids.

V is TRBV4-1 and J is TRBJ1-2; D not resolved. The CDR3 loop spans 15 amino acids. Germline V gene data show CDR1 as MGHRA and CDR2 as YSYEKL. V lost 1 base to trimming and J lost 4 bases, with 13 bases between them. CDR3 in amino acids: CASSQAVAGAYGYTF. The CDR3 DNA reads TGCGCCAGCAGCCAAGCGGTTGCGGGAGCCTATGGCTACACCTTC.

As concerns this clonotype: At one of its ends the junction is not consistent with the germline gene, which may arise from a read error. V usage is TRBV27 and J usage is TRBJ2-3; maybe TRBD2 (6 bases). The length of the CDR3 is 13 residues. Germline CDR1 and CDR2: MNHEY and SMNVEV (reference sequence). The CDR3 sequence is CAWGLGGRNTQYF. CDR3 coding DNA: TGTGCCTGGGGCCTGGGAGGCAGAAATACGCAGTATTTC.

The CDR3 is CAISRTSGGNEQFF. CDR3 coding DNA: TGTGCCATCAGTAGGACTAGCGGGGGCAATGAGCAGTTCTTC. This chain uses TRBV10-3 with TRBJ2-1; 13 bases align to TRBD2. Germline assignment: CDR1 ENHRY and CDR2 SYGVKD. This CDR3 has 14 residues. V lost 5 bases to trimming and J lost 6 bases; unmatched junction nucleotides: 1.

This clonotype is labeled medium-sized. V is TRBV6-1 and J is TRBJ2-5, with D perhaps TRBD2 (6 bases). CDR3 length: 14 amino acids. Trimming left V 2 bases short and J 4 bases short, with 11 bases between. CDR1 and CDR2 from the germline V gene are MNHNS and SASEGT. CDR3: CASSEQGGRETQYF. Written as DNA, the CDR3 is TGTGCCAGCAGTGAACAGGGAGGCCGAGAGACCCAGTACTTC.

The chain uses TRBV6-1 and TRBJ2-5; weak D call: TRBD2 (6 bases). Between the trimmed V and J ends, which lost 1 base and 4 bases, there was a span of 10 bases. Germline CDR1 is MNHNS and CDR2 is SASEGT. The CDR3 has 14 amino acids. The DNA for the CDR3 is TGTGCCAGCAGTGAAGGGGGGGAGGTAGAGACCCAGTACTTC. Its translation is CASSEGGEVETQYF.

A single count supports this clonotype. The rearrangement uses TRBV6-5 and TRBJ2-1, with D uncertain. The DNA end is more similar to TRBJ2-5, so the J call may be wrong. CDR3 length: 13 amino acids. Germline V CDR1 and CDR2: MNHEY, SVGAGI. CDR3 sequence reads: CASSYGPEETQYF. CDR3 in DNA: TGTGCCAGCAGTTACGGGCCTGAAGAGACCCAGTACTTC.